Following are 22 T cell receptor beta chains from one sample sequenced in a study of early T cells in non-severe SARS-CoV-2 infection. TCRdb passed the 5' RACE reads through MiXCR, listing each CDR3 protein once. Of fewer than 90,000 distinct CDR3 sequences in the sample, 11% to 15% were seen once. The source material was whole blood. The receptors shown here come from an adult who was a healthcare worker with PCR-confirmed SARS-CoV-2 infection or an uninfected control (not recorded which).

This clonotype was recorded only once. A junction end diverges from the germline sequence, so it may reflect a read error. The chain carries TRBV28 and TRBJ1-1, with D possibly matching TRBD1 (5 bases). Germline V gene sequence: CDR1 MDHEN, CDR2 SYDVKM. CDR3 size: 13 residues. DNA of the CDR3: TGTGTCAGCAGGGTACAGCTTAACACTGAAGCTTCCTTT. This encodes CVSRVQLNTEASF.

The chain has TRBV7-2 and TRBJ2-3; 10 bases match TRBD2. The CDR3 is 18 amino acids. Germline CDR1 and CDR2: SGHTA and FQGNSA. V lost 5 bases, J lost 0 bases, and 11 bases stayed unmatched. The CDR3 sequence: CASSPVGLAGVSTDTQYF. Here the CDR3 DNA reads TGTGCCAGCAGCCCCGTTGGCCTAGCGGGGGTTAGCACAGATACGCAGTATTTT.

The chain links TRBV6-2 or TRBV6-3 to TRBJ2-4; D might be TRBD1 or TRBD2, each matching 5 bases. Trimming pared 8 bases from V and 7 bases from J, leaving 15 bases between. The germline V gene has CDR1 MNHEY and CDR2 SVGEGT. CDR3 length: 13 residues. The CDR3 loop reads CASLRTGGNIQYF. The CDR3 DNA is TGTGCCAGCCTTAGAACAGGAGGTAACATTCAGTACTTC.

This rearrangement joins TRBV5-1 to TRBJ1-4; D is undetermined. V was clipped by 0 bases and J by 7 bases, with 7 bases between them. Germline V gene lookup returns CDR1 SGHRS and CDR2 YFSETQ. This CDR3 spans 13 amino acids. The CDR3 nucleotides read TGCGCCAGCAGCTTGGGGCAGGCTGAAAAACTGTTTTTT. Protein: CASSLGQAEKLFF.

DNA of the CDR3: TGTGCCAGTCGACCGGCTCATCCGGGGCGATCCTATGGCTACACCTTC. This sequence encodes CASRPAHPGRSYGYTF. This chain uses TRBV7-2 with TRBJ1-2, with D possibly matching TRBD1 (5 bases). This CDR3 has 16 residues. Deletions cut 9 bases from V and 4 bases from J, with 24 bases between. Germline V gives CDR1 SGHTA, CDR2 FQGNSA.

The chain recombines TRBV5-1 with TRBJ2-2; a possible D gene is TRBD2 (6 bases). The V gene's germline CDR1 is SGHRS and CDR2 YFSETQ. The CDR3 length is 15 residues. V was pared by 0 bases and J by 4 bases, with 10 bases between. The DNA of the CDR3 is TGCGCCAGCAGCTTGGAGATAGCGGTCACCGGGGAGCTGTTTTTT. Protein sequence: CASSLEIAVTGELFF.

The chain links TRBV6-6 to TRBJ1-1; 9 positions match TRBD1. Germline loops: CDR1 MNHNY, CDR2 SVGAGI (reference sequence). The CDR3 sequence is 16 residues long. With V trimmed by 4 bases and J by 10 bases, 16 bases remained unmatched. CDR3 amino acids: CASSSTELGQGDGAFF. Written as DNA, the CDR3 is TGTGCCAGCAGTTCCACCGAGCTGGGACAGGGTGACGGAGCTTTCTTT.

The sample holds many counts of this clonotype. This sequence joins TRBV28 and TRBJ1-1, with a weak D call TRBD1 (6 bases). Trimming removed 2 bases at V and 4 bases at J, with 14 bases between. The CDR3 length is 15 residues. Germline V gives CDR1 MDHEN, CDR2 SYDVKM. The CDR3 spells CASSLRGARGTEAFF. CDR3 DNA sequence: TGTGCCAGCAGTTTAAGGGGGGCTAGGGGCACTGAAGCTTTCTTT.

The chain has TRBV24-1 and TRBJ2-3; D possibly corresponds to TRBD1 (5 bases). The CDR3 spans 15 residues. V lost 6 bases and J 1 base, leaving 13 bases between the germline ends. Germline V gene sequence: CDR1 KGHDR, CDR2 SFDVKD. The CDR3 region has the DNA TGTGCCACCAGTACTACAGGAGAAGGCACAGATACGCAGTATTTT. This sequence encodes CATSTTGEGTDTQYF.

This sequence joins TRBV12-3 or TRBV12-4 and TRBJ1-1; D is unclear. CDR3 length equals 12 residues. Trimming took 4 bases from V and 9 from J, leaving 12 bases between them. DNA of the CDR3: TGTGCCAGCAGTTCTACGCTTACAAAAGCTTTCTTT. Translating gives CASSSTLTKAFF.

This clonotype has a count of ten or more. The chain couples TRBV12-2 to TRBJ1-5; TRBD1 was called by the table and not checked on the DNA. TRBV12-2 represents a pseudogene. The CDR3 spans 16 residues. The CDR3 DNA reads TGTGCAAGTCGCTTAGGTCGGACAGGGGAAGATCAGCCCCAGCATTTT. Translation: CASRLGRTGEDQPQHF.

This chain uses TRBV7-2 with TRBJ1-2; 7 bases map to TRBD1. This CDR3 region has 13 residues. Germline values: CDR1 SGHTA, CDR2 FQGNSA. Trimming took 5 bases from V and 8 from J; bases not matched to a gene: 8. The CDR3 coding sequence is TGTGCCAGCAGCCCCACAGGGGTCAGCGGCTACACCTTC. It translates to CASSPTGVSGYTF.

This clonotype was counted only a few times. This chain connects TRBV12-3 or TRBV12-4 to TRBJ1-5, with 7 bases lining up with TRBD1. The V and J ends lost 8 bases and 2 bases, in that order; junction bases with no gene match: 6. The CDR3 length is 14 residues. CDR3 region: CASCTGAGNQPQHF. The CDR3 nucleotides read TGTGCCAGCTGCACAGGGGCCGGCAATCAGCCCCAGCATTTT.

At least ten counts were recorded for this clonotype. J is TRBJ2-5 and V is TRBV5-1; 7 nucleotides match TRBD1. Germline V gene lookup returns CDR1 SGHRS and CDR2 YFSETQ. The CDR3 contains 14 residues. V was pared by 3 bases and J by 5 bases, with 7 bases of the junction left unmatched. CDR3 nucleotides: TGCGCCAGCAGCTCAACCGGGACAGTCGAGACCCAGTACTTC. It encodes CASSSTGTVETQYF.

Many counts were recorded for this clonotype. J is TRBJ1-1 and V is TRBV29-1; D is uncertain. V was trimmed by 1 base and J by 7 bases, leaving 7 bases between them. Germline V lookup: CDR1 SQVTM, CDR2 ANQGSEA. The CDR3 has 11 amino acids. The CDR3 loop reads CSVEGHGEAFF. The CDR3 DNA sequence: TGCAGCGTTGAAGGACACGGTGAAGCTTTCTTT.

This clonotype occurred many times. J is TRBJ2-3 and V is TRBV6-2 or TRBV6-3; D remains unclear. The V gene's germline CDR1 is MNHEY and CDR2 SVGEGT. Between the trimmed V and J ends, which lost 5 bases and 2 bases, there was a span of 11 bases. This CDR3 has 14 amino acids. CDR3 in amino acids: CASSVSHTTDTQYF. The CDR3 DNA reads TGTGCCAGCAGTGTGTCCCACACCACAGATACGCAGTATTTT.

There are many counts of this clonotype. V is TRBV6-1 and J is TRBJ1-3; D may be TRBD1 (5 bases). Trimming removed 6 bases from V and 6 bases from J, with 18 bases in between. Germline loops: CDR1 MNHNS, CDR2 SASEGT. The CDR3 is made up of 15 amino acids. The CDR3 loop reads CASRGTPDGPNTIYF. Written as DNA, the CDR3 is TGTGCCAGCAGGGGGACTCCGGACGGACCAAACACCATATATTTT.

The V and J genes are TRBV5-8 and TRBJ1-1; D not certain. Germline CDR1 SGHTS, CDR2 YDEGEE. The CDR3 contains 14 residues. V lost 0 bases and J 2 bases, leaving 8 bases between the germline ends. DNA for the CDR3: TGTGCCAGCAGCTTGGGCGCAGTTAACACTGAAGCTTTCTTT. Encoded protein: CASSLGAVNTEAFF.

V usage is TRBV6-2 or TRBV6-3 and J usage is TRBJ1-1; 7 nucleotides align to TRBD1. Germline assignment: CDR1 MNHEY and CDR2 SVGEGT. Trimming removed 1 base from V and 1 base from J; junction bases left unmatched: 6. The CDR3 loop spans 16 amino acids. CDR3 residues: CASSYFGQAGNTEAFF. For the CDR3, the DNA is TGTGCCAGCAGTTACTTCGGACAGGCCGGGAACACTGAAGCTTTCTTT.

This chain joins TRBV6-5 and TRBJ2-6, with D tentatively TRBD2 (5 bases). V dropped 0 bases and J dropped 2 bases, with 8 bases sitting between them. There are 16 residues in the CDR3. Germline CDR1 is MNHEY and CDR2 is SVGAGI. This CDR3 is CASSYSRGPGANVLTF. CDR3 coding DNA: TGTGCCAGCAGTTACTCCCGGGGTCCTGGGGCCAACGTCCTGACTTTC.

This clonotype has a count of ten or more. The chain combines TRBV6-1 with TRBJ2-6; D is uncertain. CDR1 is MNHNS and CDR2 is SASEGT in the germline V gene. V was shortened by 0 bases and J by 2 bases, with 11 bases between the two germline ends. This CDR3 contains 17 residues. The CDR3 region has the DNA TGTGCCAGCAGTGAAGCACTTTTGAGACCTGGGGCCAACGTCCTGACTTTC. Its protein is CASSEALLRPGANVLTF.

V gene TRBV4-2 combines with J gene TRBJ1-4, with D possibly TRBD1 on 5 matching bases. This CDR3 comprises 16 residues. In germline, CDR1 is LGHNA, CDR2 YNFKEQ. The V gene lost 1 base and the J gene lost 5 bases, with 14 bases spanning the gap. CDR3 protein: CASSQAVGVQNEKLFF. As DNA, the CDR3 is TGTGCCAGCAGCCAAGCGGTGGGGGTCCAAAATGAAAAACTGTTTTTT.